A single sample gave rise to the 20 T cell receptor beta chains below, sequenced in a study of liver allograft versus peripheral blood T cells. Overall study context: In transplanted livers, T cell receptor repertoires were compared with those found in the recipients' peripheral blood.

TCRdb reprocessed the reads with MiXCR, giving one entry per CDR3 protein. The sample holds around 11,000 distinct CDR3 sequences; 20% to 25% are singletons and the top ten take more than 1.5%. These receptors originate from a human patient who had a liver transplant. Some T cells may have come from the graft donor.

The rearrangement uses TRBV5-4 and TRBJ1-1; D gene uncertain. V lost 1 base, J lost 0 bases, and 7 bases lay in between. This CDR3 is 14 amino acids long. The V gene's germline CDR1 is SGHNT and CDR2 YYREEE (reference sequence). The CDR3 spells CASSLSGLNTEAFF. CDR3 in DNA: TGTGCCAGCAGCTTGTCAGGTCTGAACACTGAAGCTTTCTTT.

The chain joins TRBV24-1 to TRBJ1-2; TRBD1 is a possible D gene (6 bases). This CDR3 comprises 12 residues. Trimming took 6 bases from V and 2 from J, leaving 6 bases between them. Germline V gives CDR1 KGHDR, CDR2 SFDVKD. For the CDR3, the DNA is TGTGCCACCAGTCAGGGGAACTATGGCTACACCTTC. It translates to CATSQGNYGYTF.

This chain connects TRBV2 to TRBJ1-2; 8 bases map to TRBD1. In germline, CDR1 is SNHLY, CDR2 FYNNEI. V was clipped by 8 bases and J by 4 bases; unmatched bases: 3. This CDR3 has 12 amino acids. The CDR3 nucleotides read TGTGCCAGCGGGACAGGTGGCTATGGCTACACCTTC. This codes for CASGTGGYGYTF.

This clonotype ranks as medium-sized (0.01 to 0.1%). The chain recombines TRBV27 with TRBJ2-6; 7 bases map to TRBD1. The V and J ends lost 7 bases and 1 base, in that order; junction bases with no gene match: 16. This CDR3 spans 19 amino acids. Germline assignment: CDR1 MNHEY and CDR2 SMNVEV (reference sequence). CDR3 DNA: TGTGCCAGCATCTTCCTCCTTAGGACAGGAAGATCTGGGGCCAACGTCCTGACTTTC. It is translated as CASIFLLRTGRSGANVLTF.

The chain joins TRBV6-2 or TRBV6-3 to TRBJ2-3, with D tentatively TRBD2 (5 bases). CDR1 is MNHEY and CDR2 is SVGEGT in the germline V gene. The V gene lost 6 bases and the J gene lost 9 bases, with 13 bases spanning the gap. This CDR3 is built from 12 residues. As DNA, the CDR3 is TGTGCCAGCAGGGGAGACGAACTAACGCAGTATTTT. This sequence encodes CASRGDELTQYF.

This clonotype was counted a few times. The chain uses TRBV20-1 and TRBJ1-1; D is unclear. The CDR3 loop spans 14 amino acids. Trimming took off 5 bases at V and 1 base at J, with 14 bases between the two ends. Germline assignment: CDR1 DFQATT and CDR2 SNEGSKA (reference sequence). Written as DNA, the CDR3 is TGCAGTGCTCTGGGCCGGGAATGGAACACTGAAGCTTTCTTT. Translation gives CSALGREWNTEAFF.

The V call is TRBV20-1, the J call TRBJ2-1; D might be TRBD2 (5 bases). The CDR3 contains 13 residues. V was cut by 7 bases and J by 7 bases, with 17 bases left in between. The germline CDR1 and CDR2 sequences are DFQATT and SNEGSKA (reference sequence). CDR3 coding DNA: TGCAGTGTCAGTTCTAGCCCTCTGAATGAGCAGTTCTTC. Its protein product is CSVSSSPLNEQFF.

This clonotype was observed a handful of times. V is TRBV5-4 and J is TRBJ2-5; TRBD1 aligns across 7 bases. Germline V gives CDR1 SGHNT, CDR2 YYREEE (reference sequence). CDR3 length: 14 amino acids. With V trimmed by 3 bases and J by 3 bases, 5 bases remained unmatched. The CDR3 region is CASSSGGTEETQYF. The CDR3 coding sequence is TGTGCCAGCAGCTCCGGTGGGACAGAAGAGACCCAGTACTTC.

This clonotype has only a few counts. The chain is built from TRBV5-4 and TRBJ2-2, with TRBD2 matching over 12 bases. Germline CDR1 is SGHNT and CDR2 is YYREEE (reference sequence). With 4 bases clipped from V and 5 bases from J, the junction kept 6 bases outside the gene matches. The CDR3 has 16 amino acids. The CDR3 DNA is TGTGCCAGCAGCAAGGGGACTAGCGGGTCGACCGGGGAGCTGTTTTTT. This sequence encodes CASSKGTSGSTGELFF.

The chain carries TRBV10-3 and TRBJ2-1; D is perhaps TRBD1 or TRBD2 (5 bases each). Trimming cost V 5 bases and J 8 bases, with 16 bases left between them. CDR3 length: 14 amino acids. From germline, CDR1 is ENHRY and CDR2 SYGVKD. The CDR3 sequence is CAISPGRDGDEQFF. The CDR3, as DNA: TGTGCCATCAGTCCAGGCCGGGACGGAGATGAGCAGTTCTTC.

This clonotype was seen a single time. In DNA, the CDR3 is TGTGCCAGCAGGCAGCAAGGTAGCTCCTACAATGAGCAGTTCTTC. Translation gives CASRQQGSSYNEQFF. This chain joins TRBV5-5 and TRBJ2-1; D is uncertain. Per the germline V gene, CDR1 is SGHKS and CDR2 is YYEKEE (reference sequence). Trimming stripped 5 bases from V and 0 bases from J, with 12 bases between. This CDR3 has 15 residues.

This clonotype was seen a few times. Here the CDR3 DNA reads TGTGCCAGCAGCTTTTCGGTCACTCACAATGAGCAGTTCTTC. Translation gives CASSFSVTHNEQFF. V is TRBV7-2 and J is TRBJ2-1; D not resolved. The CDR3 is 14 amino acids. Trimming shortened V by 3 bases and J by 5 bases, and 11 bases separated the two germline ends. Germline V gene lookup returns CDR1 SGHTA and CDR2 FQGNSA.

In this sample, this clonotype is medium-sized (0.01 to 0.1%). The chain has TRBV18 and TRBJ1-1, with 7 bases that match TRBD1. In germline, CDR1 is KGHSH, CDR2 LQKENI. The CDR3 totals 13 residues. The V segment lost 3 bases and the J segment 10 bases; nucleotides outside the gene matches: 8. The CDR3 loop reads CASSPGQPPAAFF. The CDR3 region has the DNA TGTGCCAGCTCACCGGGACAGCCCCCTGCAGCTTTCTTT.

This clonotype was observed a handful of times. The V and J genes are TRBV12-3 or TRBV12-4 and TRBJ1-4; D is unresolved. Trimming took off 6 bases at V and 8 bases at J, with 16 bases between the two ends. This CDR3 region has 14 residues. CDR3 in amino acids: CASSQIRLLEKLFF. CDR3 coding DNA: TGTGCCAGCAGCCAGATCAGGTTGTTGGAAAAACTGTTTTTT.

The rearrangement joins TRBV29-1 to TRBJ2-7; unclear D gene. The germline V gene encodes CDR1 SQVTM and CDR2 ANQGSEA. Trimming took 4 bases from V and 5 from J, leaving 12 bases between them. CDR3 length equals 12 residues. CDR3 in DNA: TGCAGCGTTGCTCAAGGATCCGACGAGCAGTACTTC. This sequence encodes CSVAQGSDEQYF.

The chain employs TRBV11-2 and TRBJ1-1, with D perhaps matching TRBD1 (5 bases). V was trimmed by 4 bases and J by 0 bases, leaving 24 bases between them. Germline V gene sequence: CDR1 SGHAT, CDR2 FQNNGV. The CDR3 length is 19 residues. CDR3 nucleotides: TGTGCCAGCAGCTCGTCACGCGACAGTTCTGCTCTATTGAACACTGAAGCTTTCTTT. It specifies CASSSSRDSSALLNTEAFF.

A few counts support this clonotype. CDR3 DNA sequence: TGTGCCAGCTCACCGGAAGAGACCCAGTACTTC. Amino acid sequence: CASSPEETQYF. The genes are TRBV18 and TRBJ2-5; D is ambiguous. CDR3 size: 11 residues. Trimming took 3 bases from V and 3 from J, leaving 2 bases between them. CDR1 is KGHSH and CDR2 is LQKENI in the germline V gene.

In this sample, this clonotype is medium-sized. V usage is TRBV6-2 or TRBV6-3 and J usage is TRBJ1-1; 7 bases match TRBD1. The germline V gene encodes CDR1 MNHEY and CDR2 SVGEGT. V was pared by 6 bases and J by 0 bases, with 1 base of the junction left unmatched. The CDR3 length is 13 residues. Written as DNA, the CDR3 is TGTGCCAGCAGACAGGGGCTGAACACTGAAGCTTTCTTT. It yields the protein CASRQGLNTEAFF.

Sample share makes this clonotype medium-sized. The V and J genes are TRBV6-6 and TRBJ1-2; D remains unclear. This CDR3 has 14 residues. The V end lost 5 bases, the J end lost 4 bases, and 14 bases lay between the germline ends. The germline V gene encodes CDR1 MNHNY and CDR2 SVGAGI (reference sequence). The CDR3 DNA reads TGTGCCAGCAGTCCCCGGGGAGGCGGCTATGGCTACACCTTC. Translating it yields CASSPRGGGYGYTF.

This clonotype is medium-sized within its sample. This sequence joins TRBV6-2 or TRBV6-3 and TRBJ1-2, with 10 bases matching TRBD1. CDR1 and CDR2 (germline): MNHEY, SVGEGT. The CDR3 extends over 12 amino acids. After removal of 6 bases from V and 8 bases from J, the junction contained 3 bases not matched to a gene. The CDR3 nucleotides read TGTGCCAGCAGGACAGGGGGCTTCGGCTACACCTTC. Protein product: CASRTGGFGYTF.